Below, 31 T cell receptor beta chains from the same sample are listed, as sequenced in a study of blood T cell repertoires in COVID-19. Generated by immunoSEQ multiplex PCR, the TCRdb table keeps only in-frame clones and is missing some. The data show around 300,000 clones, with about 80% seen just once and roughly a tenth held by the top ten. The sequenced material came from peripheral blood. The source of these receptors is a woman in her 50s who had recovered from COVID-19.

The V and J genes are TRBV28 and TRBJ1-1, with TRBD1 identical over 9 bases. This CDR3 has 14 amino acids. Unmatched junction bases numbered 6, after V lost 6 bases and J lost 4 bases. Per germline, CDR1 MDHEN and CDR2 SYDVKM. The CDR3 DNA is TGTGCCAGCAGCCAAGGGGACAGGGTCACTGAAGCTTTCTTT. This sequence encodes CASSQGDRVTEAFF.

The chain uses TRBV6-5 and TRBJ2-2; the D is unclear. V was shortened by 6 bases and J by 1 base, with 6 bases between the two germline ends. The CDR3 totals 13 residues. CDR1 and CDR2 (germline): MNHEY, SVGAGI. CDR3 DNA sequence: TGTGCCAGCAGAGCACGGAACACCGGGGAGCTGTTTTTT. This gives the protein CASRARNTGELFF.

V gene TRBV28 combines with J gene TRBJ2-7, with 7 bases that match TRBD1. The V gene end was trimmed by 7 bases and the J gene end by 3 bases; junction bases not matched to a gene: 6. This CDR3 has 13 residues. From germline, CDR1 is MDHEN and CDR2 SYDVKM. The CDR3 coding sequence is TGTGCCAGCAAACCAGGGGGATTCTACGAGCAGTACTTC. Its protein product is CASKPGGFYEQYF.

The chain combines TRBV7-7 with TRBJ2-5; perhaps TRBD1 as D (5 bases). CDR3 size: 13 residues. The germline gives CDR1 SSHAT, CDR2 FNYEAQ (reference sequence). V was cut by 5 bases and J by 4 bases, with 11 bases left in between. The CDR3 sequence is CASSARVGETQYF. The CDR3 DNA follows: TGTGCCAGCAGCGCCAGGGTTGGAGAGACCCAGTACTTC.

The CDR3 DNA sequence: TGTGCCAGCTCACCGCCCCTTCCTGAAGCGAGTGAGCAGTTCTTC. The encoded protein is CASSPPLPEASEQFF. J is TRBJ2-1 and V is TRBV18; D unresolved. The germline gives CDR1 KGHSH, CDR2 LQKENI. The CDR3 is made up of 15 amino acids. The V gene lost 3 bases and the J gene lost 9 bases, with 18 bases spanning the gap.

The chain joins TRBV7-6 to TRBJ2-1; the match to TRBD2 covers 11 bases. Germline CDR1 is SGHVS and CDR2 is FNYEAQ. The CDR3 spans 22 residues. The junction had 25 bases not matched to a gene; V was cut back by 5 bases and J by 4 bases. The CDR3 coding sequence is TGTGCCAGCAGCCAAGATCCCCTGAGACTAGCGGGATTGATACTGGGATACAATGAGCAGTTCTTC. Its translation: CASSQDPLRLAGLILGYNEQFF.

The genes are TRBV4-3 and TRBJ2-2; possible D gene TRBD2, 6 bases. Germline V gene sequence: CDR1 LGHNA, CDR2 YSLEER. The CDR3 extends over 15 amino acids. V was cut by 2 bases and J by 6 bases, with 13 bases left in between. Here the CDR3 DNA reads TGCGCCAGCAGCCAAACCTATACGGGGGCCGGGGAGCTGTTTTTT. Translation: CASSQTYTGAGELFF.

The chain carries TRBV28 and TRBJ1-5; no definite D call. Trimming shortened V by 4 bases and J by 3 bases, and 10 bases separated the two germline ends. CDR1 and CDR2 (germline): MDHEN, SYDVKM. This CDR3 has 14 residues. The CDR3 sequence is CASSSDGFNQPQHF. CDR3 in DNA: TGTGCCAGCAGTTCAGACGGGTTCAATCAGCCCCAGCATTTT.

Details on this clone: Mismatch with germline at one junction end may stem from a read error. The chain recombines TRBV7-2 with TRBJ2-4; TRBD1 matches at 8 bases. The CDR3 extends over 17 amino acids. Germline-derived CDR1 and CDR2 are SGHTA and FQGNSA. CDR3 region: CASSFTDRGVVKNIQYF. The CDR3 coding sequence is TGTGCCAGTAGCTTTACCGACAGGGGAGTAGTCAAAAACATTCAGTACTTC. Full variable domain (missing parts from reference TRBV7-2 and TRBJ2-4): GAGVSQSPSNKVTEKGKDVELRCDPISGHTALYWYRQSLGQGLEFLIYFQGNSAPDKSGLPSDRFSAERTGGSVSTLTIQRTQQEDSAVYLCASSFTDRGVVKNIQYFGAGTRLSVL.

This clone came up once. CDR3 coding DNA: TGTGCCAGTAGTACCGGACAGGGCACATACGAGCAGTACTTC. Its protein product is CASSTGQGTYEQYF. The rearrangement uses TRBV19 and TRBJ2-7, with 8 positions matching TRBD1. The CDR3 runs to 14 residues. Germline lookup yields CDR1 LNHDA and CDR2 SQIVND (reference sequence). Trimming cost V 4 bases and J 4 bases; bases outside gene matches: 6.

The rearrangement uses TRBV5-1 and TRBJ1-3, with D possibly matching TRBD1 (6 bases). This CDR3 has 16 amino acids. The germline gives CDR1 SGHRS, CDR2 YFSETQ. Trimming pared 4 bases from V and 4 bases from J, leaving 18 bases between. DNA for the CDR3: TGCGCCAGCAGCACCGCAGGGGTCAGTACCGGAAACACCATATATTTT. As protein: CASSTAGVSTGNTIYF.

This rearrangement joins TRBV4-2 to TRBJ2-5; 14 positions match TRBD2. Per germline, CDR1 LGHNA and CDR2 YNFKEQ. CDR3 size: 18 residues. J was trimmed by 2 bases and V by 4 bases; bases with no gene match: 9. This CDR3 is CASSLSGGLAGGQETQYF. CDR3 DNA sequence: TGTGCCAGCAGCCTTTCGGGTGGACTAGCGGGAGGACAAGAGACCCAGTACTTC.

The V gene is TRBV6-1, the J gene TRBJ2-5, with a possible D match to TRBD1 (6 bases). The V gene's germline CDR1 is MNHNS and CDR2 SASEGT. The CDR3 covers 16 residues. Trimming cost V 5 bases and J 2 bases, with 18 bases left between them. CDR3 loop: CASSQDPGTFQETQYF. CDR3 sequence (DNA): TGTGCCAGCAGTCAAGACCCCGGGACATTTCAAGAGACCCAGTACTTC.

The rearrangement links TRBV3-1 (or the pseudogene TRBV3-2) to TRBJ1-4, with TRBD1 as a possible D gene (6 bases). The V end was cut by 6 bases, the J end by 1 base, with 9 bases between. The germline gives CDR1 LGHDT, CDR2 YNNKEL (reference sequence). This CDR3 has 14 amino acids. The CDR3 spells CASRLQGTNEKLFF. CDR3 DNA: TGTGCCAGCAGGCTACAGGGAACTAATGAAAAACTGTTTTTT.

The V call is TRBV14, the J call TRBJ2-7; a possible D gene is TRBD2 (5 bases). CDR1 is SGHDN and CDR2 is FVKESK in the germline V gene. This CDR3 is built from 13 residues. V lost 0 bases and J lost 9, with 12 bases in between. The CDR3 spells CASSQELILGQYF. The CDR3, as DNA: TGTGCCAGCAGCCAAGAGTTAATACTAGGGCAGTACTTC.

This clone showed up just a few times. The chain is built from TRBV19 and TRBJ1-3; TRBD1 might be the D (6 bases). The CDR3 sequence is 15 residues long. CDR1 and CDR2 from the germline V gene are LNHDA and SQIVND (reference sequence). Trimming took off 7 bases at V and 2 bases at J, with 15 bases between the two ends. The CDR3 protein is CASTPLGQTGNTIYF. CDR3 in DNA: TGTGCCAGTACCCCTCTCGGACAGACTGGAAACACCATATATTTT.

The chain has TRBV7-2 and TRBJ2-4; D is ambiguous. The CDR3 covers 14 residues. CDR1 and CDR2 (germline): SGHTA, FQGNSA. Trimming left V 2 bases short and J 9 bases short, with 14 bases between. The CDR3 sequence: CASSLLSAAGIQYF. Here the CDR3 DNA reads TGTGCCAGCAGCTTACTATCCGCAGCAGGCATTCAGTACTTC. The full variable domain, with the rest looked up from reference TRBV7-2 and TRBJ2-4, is GAGVSQSPSNKVTEKGKDVELRCDPISGHTALYWYRQSLGQGLEFLIYFQGNSAPDKSGLPSDRFSAERTGGSVSTLTIQRTQQEDSAVYLCASSLLSAAGIQYFGAGTRLSVL.

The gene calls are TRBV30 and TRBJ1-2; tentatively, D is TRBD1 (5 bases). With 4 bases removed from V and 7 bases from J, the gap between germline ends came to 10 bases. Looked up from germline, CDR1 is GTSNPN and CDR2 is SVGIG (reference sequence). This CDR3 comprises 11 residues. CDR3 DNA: TGTGCCTGGACGCTGGGGGGTGGCTACACCTTC. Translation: CAWTLGGGYTF. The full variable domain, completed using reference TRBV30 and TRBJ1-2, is SQTIHQWPATLVQPVGSPLSLECTVEGTSNPNLYWYRQAAGRGLQLLFYSVGIGQISSEVPQNLSASRPQDRQFILSSKKLLLSDSGFYLCAWTLGGGYTFGSGTRLTVV.

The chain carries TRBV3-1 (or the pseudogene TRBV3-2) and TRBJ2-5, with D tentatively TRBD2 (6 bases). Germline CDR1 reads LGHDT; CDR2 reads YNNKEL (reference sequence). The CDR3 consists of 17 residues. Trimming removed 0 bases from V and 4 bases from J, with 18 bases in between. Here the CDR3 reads CASSQDRRVGFLETQYF. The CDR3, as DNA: TGTGCCAGCAGCCAAGATAGGAGGGTGGGGTTTTTAGAGACCCAGTACTTC.

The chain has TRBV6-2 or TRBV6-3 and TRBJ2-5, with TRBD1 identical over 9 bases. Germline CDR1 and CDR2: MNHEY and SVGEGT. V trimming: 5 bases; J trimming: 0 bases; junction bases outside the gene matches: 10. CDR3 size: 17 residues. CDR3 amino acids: CASSPHRQGVYQETQYF. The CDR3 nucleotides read TGTGCCAGCAGTCCCCACAGACAGGGGGTGTACCAAGAGACCCAGTACTTC.

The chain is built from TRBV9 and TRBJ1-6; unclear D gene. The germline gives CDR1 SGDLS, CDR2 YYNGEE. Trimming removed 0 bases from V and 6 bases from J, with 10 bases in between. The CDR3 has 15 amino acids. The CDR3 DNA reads TGTGCCAGCAGCGTAGATGTACAGTCTAATTCACCCCTCCACTTT. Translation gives CASSVDVQSNSPLHF.

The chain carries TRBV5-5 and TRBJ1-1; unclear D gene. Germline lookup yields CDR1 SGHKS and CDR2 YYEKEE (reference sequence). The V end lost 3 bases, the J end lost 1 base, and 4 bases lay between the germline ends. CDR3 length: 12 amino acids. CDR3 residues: CASSYTNTEAFF. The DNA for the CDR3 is TGTGCCAGCAGCTACACGAACACTGAAGCTTTCTTT. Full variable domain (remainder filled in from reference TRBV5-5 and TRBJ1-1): DAGVTQSPTHLIKTRGQQVTLRCSPISGHKSVSWYQQVLGQGPQFIFQYYEKEERGRGNFPDRFSARQFPNYSSELNVNALLLGDSALYLCASSYTNTEAFFGQGTRLTVV.

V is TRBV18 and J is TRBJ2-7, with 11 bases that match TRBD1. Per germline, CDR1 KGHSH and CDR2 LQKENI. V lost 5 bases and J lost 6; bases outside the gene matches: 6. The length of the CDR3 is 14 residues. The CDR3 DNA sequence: TGTGCCAGCTCATACTCTGGGACAGGGGGCGAGCAGTACTTC. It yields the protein CASSYSGTGGEQYF.

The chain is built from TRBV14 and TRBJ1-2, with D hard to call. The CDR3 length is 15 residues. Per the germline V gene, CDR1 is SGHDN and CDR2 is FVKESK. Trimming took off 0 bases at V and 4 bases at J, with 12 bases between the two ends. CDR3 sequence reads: CASSQDRRGIYGYTF. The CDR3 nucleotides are TGTGCCAGCAGCCAAGATCGGCGGGGAATCTATGGCTACACCTTC.

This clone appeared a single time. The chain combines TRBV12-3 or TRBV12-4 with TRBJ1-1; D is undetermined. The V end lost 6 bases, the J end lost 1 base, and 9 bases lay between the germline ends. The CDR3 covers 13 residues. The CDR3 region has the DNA TGTGCCAGCAGCACCGCAGAGAACACTGAAGCTTTCTTT. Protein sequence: CASSTAENTEAFF.

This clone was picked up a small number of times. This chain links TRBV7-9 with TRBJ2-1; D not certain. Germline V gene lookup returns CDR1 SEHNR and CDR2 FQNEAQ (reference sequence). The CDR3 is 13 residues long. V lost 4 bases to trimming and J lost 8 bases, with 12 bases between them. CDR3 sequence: CASSSLEWDEQFF. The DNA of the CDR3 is TGTGCCAGCAGCTCCCTGGAGTGGGATGAGCAGTTCTTC. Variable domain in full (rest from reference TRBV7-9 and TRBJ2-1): DTGVSQNPRHKITKRGQNVTFRCDPISEHNRLYWYRQTLGQGPEFLTYFQNEAQLEKSRLLSDRFSAERPKGSFSTLEIQRTEQGDSAMYLCASSSLEWDEQFFGPGTRLTVL.

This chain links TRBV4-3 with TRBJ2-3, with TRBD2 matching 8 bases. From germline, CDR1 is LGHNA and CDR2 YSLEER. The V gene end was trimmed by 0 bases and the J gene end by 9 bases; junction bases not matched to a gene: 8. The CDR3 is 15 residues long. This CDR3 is CASSQEGAGVSTQYF. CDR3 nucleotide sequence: TGCGCCAGCAGCCAAGAGGGAGCGGGGGTTTCGACGCAGTATTTT.

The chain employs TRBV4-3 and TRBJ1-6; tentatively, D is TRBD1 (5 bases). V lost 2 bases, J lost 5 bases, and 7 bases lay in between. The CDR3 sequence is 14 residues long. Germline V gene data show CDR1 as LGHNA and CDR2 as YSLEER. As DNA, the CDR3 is TGCGCCAGCAGCCAACGACAGAATAATTCACCCCTCCACTTT. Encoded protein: CASSQRQNNSPLHF.

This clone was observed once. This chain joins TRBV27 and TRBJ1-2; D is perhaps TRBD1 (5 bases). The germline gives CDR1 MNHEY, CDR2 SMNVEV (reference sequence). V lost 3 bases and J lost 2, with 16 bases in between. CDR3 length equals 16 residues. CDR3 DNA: TGTGCCAGCAGTTTTCGACAGAATTATCTCAACTATGGCTACACCTTC. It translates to CASSFRQNYLNYGYTF.

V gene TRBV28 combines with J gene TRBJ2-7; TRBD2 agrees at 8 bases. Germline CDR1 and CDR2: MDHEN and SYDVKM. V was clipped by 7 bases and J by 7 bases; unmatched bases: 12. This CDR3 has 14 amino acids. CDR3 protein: CASIGGGRVEEQYF. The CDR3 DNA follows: TGTGCCAGCATCGGGGGGGGCAGAGTAGAGGAGCAGTACTTC.

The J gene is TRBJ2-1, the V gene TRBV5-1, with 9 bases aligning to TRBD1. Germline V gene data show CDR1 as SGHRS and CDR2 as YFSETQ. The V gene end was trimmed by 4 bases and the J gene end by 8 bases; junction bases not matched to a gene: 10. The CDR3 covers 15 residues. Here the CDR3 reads CASSPFGQGPYEQFF. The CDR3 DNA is TGCGCCAGCAGCCCGTTCGGACAGGGGCCCTATGAGCAGTTCTTC.